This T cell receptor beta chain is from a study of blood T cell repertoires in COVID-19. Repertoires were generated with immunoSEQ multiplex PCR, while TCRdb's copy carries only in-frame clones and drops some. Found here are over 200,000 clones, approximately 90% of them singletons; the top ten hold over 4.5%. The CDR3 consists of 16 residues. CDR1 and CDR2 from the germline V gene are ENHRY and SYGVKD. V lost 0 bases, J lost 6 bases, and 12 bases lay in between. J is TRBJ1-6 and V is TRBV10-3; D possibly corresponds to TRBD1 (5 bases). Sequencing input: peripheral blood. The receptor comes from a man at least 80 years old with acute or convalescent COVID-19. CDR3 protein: CAISESMGQFNSPLHF. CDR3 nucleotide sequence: TGTGCCATCAGTGAGTCGATGGGGCAGTTTAATTCACCCCTCCACTTT.